This T cell receptor (beta chain) appears in the sequencing data of a study of T-cell reconstitution after alpha-beta-depleted transplantation in children. Regarding the study as a whole: Elevated TCRbeta diversity at day 60 was traced, in some patients, to surviving recipient T cells and thymic progenitors.

The TCRbeta library incorporated unique molecular identifiers. Each CDR3 protein gets one entry after TCRdb re-called the PCR reads with MiXCR. The table shows nearly 250,000 distinct CDR3 sequences, with approximately 8% occurring only once. This clonotype appeared many times. What it binds is not known. V lost 1 base and J lost 9; bases outside the gene matches: 12. The germline V gene has CDR1 SGHTA and CDR2 FQGNSA. The CDR3 extends over 17 amino acids. The sequencing here drew on PBMCs, mostly from graft donor cells, taken 180 days after TCRalphabeta/CD19-depleted stem cell transplant. This receptor was obtained from a male patient between 5 and 17 years old who had a stem cell transplant for acute lymphoblastic leukemia, so the T cells may come from the graft donor. The genes are TRBV7-2 and TRBJ2-1, with 10 bases lining up with TRBD1. The CDR3, as DNA: TGTGCCAGCAGCTTAGGGGTGCGGACAGGGGGTGTTATTGAGCAGTTCTTC. Its protein is CASSLGVRTGGVIEQFF. The whole variable domain, remainder taken from reference TRBV7-2 and TRBJ2-1, is GAGVSQSPSNKVTEKGKDVELRCDPISGHTALYWYRQSLGQGLEFLIYFQGNSAPDKSGLPSDRFSAERTGGSVSTLTIQRTQQEDSAVYLCASSLGVRTGGVIEQFFGPGTRLTVL.